One and the same sample provided the 6 T cell receptor beta chains below, sequenced in a study of blood T cells in healthy people across ages. Together with a sample-barcoded 5' primer, a J-beta primer mix was included in a second PCR lasting about 6 to 11 cycles. TCRdb re-derived calls from the 5' RACE reads in MiXCR, one entry per CDR3 protein. This table holds fewer than 800,000 distinct CDR3 sequences, about half found once. Material: blood. The receptors originated from a woman aged 55 to 70 in good health.

This clonotype has only a few counts. The chain has TRBV6-5 and TRBJ2-1; 13 bases agree with TRBD2. Germline values: CDR1 MNHEY, CDR2 SVGAGI. The CDR3 is 14 amino acids. The V and J ends lost 7 bases and 14 bases, in that order; junction bases with no gene match: 11. CDR3 DNA sequence: TGTGCCAGCACCTCGGGGACTAGCGGGATTCCAGAGTTCTTC. This gives the protein CASTSGTSGIPEFF.

The CDR3 coding sequence is TGCAGTGCTAGGGACAGGATCTCTGGGGCCAACGTCCTGACTTTC. As protein: CSARDRISGANVLTF. V and J are TRBV20-1 and TRBJ2-6, with TRBD1 identical over 7 bases. The CDR3 has 15 residues. J was trimmed by 0 bases and V by 3 bases; bases with no gene match: 2. Germline V lookup: CDR1 DFQATT, CDR2 SNEGSKA (reference sequence).

This chain uses TRBV7-2 with TRBJ2-1; 8 bases line up with TRBD1. Germline CDR1 reads SGHTA; CDR2 reads FQGNSA. CDR3 length: 15 residues. Trimming at V came to 5 bases and at J to 6 bases, leaving 9 bases not matched to a gene. CDR3 sequence reads: CASSLDRGKGNEQFF. The CDR3 DNA follows: TGTGCCAGCAGCCTCGACAGGGGCAAGGGCAATGAGCAGTTCTTC.

V is TRBV20-1 and J is TRBJ1-2, with 9 bases fitting TRBD1. Germline CDR1 and CDR2: DFQATT and SNEGSKA (reference sequence). With V trimmed by 0 bases and J by 0 bases, 5 bases remained unmatched. CDR3 length equals 16 residues. The CDR3 here is CSARDGQGRTNYGYTF. The CDR3 coding sequence is TGCAGTGCTAGAGACGGACAGGGGCGGACTAACTATGGCTACACCTTC.

This clonotype appeared a single time. This chain links TRBV5-1 with TRBJ2-3; no clear D gene. The CDR3 consists of 17 residues. Germline lookup yields CDR1 SGHRS and CDR2 YFSETQ. Trimming took 0 bases from V and 0 from J, leaving 14 bases between them. CDR3 region: CASSLEFPAPSTDTQYF. CDR3 DNA sequence: TGCGCCAGCAGCTTGGAGTTCCCAGCTCCTAGCACAGATACGCAGTATTTT.

The chain is built from TRBV4-2 and TRBJ1-4, with D perhaps matching TRBD1 (5 bases). The CDR3 covers 15 residues. Per the germline V gene, CDR1 is LGHNA and CDR2 is YNFKEQ. Between the trimmed V and J ends, which lost 4 bases and 5 bases, there was a span of 14 bases. The chain's CDR3 is CASSRRRAGNEKLFF. As DNA, the CDR3 is TGTGCCAGCAGCCGCCGCAGGGCGGGGAATGAAAAACTGTTTTTT.